Below, 17 T cell receptor beta chains from the same sample are listed, as sequenced in a study of neoadjuvant anti-PD-1 for oral cavity cancer. Assay: immunoSEQ multiplex PCR; the TCRdb copy retains only in-frame clones and omits some. The table has about 80,000 clones, more than 80% seen once; the top ten hold about 2.9%. The sample here was PBMCs, taken before nivolumab (anti-PD-1) treatment. The origin of the receptors is a person aged 40 to 85 with oral cavity squamous cell carcinoma.

This chain uses TRBV27 with TRBJ1-1; 7 bases fit TRBD1. Germline CDR1 and CDR2: MNHEY and SMNVEV (reference sequence). The CDR3 runs to 15 residues. V gave up 4 bases and J gave up 4 bases; unmatched junction bases: 9. Written as DNA, the CDR3 is TGTGCCAGCAGTTCTGTGACAGGGTTGGGCACTGAAGCTTTCTTT. It encodes CASSSVTGLGTEAFF.

V gene TRBV6-6 combines with J gene TRBJ2-7, with a weak D call TRBD2 (7 bases). Trimming left V 0 bases short and J 4 bases short, with 13 bases between. Per the germline V gene, CDR1 is MNHNY and CDR2 is SVGAGI (reference sequence). The CDR3 totals 15 residues. For the CDR3, the DNA is TGTGCCAGCAGTTACTCGGGGGGGAGGGGGTACGAGCAGTACTTC. Its protein product is CASSYSGGRGYEQYF.

The rearrangement joins TRBV5-1 to TRBJ2-7, with D unclear. CDR1 is SGHRS, CDR2 YFSETQ, per germline. V was pared by 1 base and J by 5 bases, with 19 bases between. This CDR3 contains 16 residues. In DNA, the CDR3 is TGCGCCAGCAGCTTGCTCCCAGTCGGAAGTATCCACGAGCAGTACTTC. Translation gives CASSLLPVGSIHEQYF.

The J gene is TRBJ2-4, the V gene TRBV19, with 9 bases identical to TRBD1. Per the germline V gene, CDR1 is LNHDA and CDR2 is SQIVND (reference sequence). CDR3 size: 13 residues. V dropped 5 bases and J dropped 7; count of bases not matched to a gene: 3. The DNA of the CDR3 is TGTGCCAGTAGTGAGACAGGGGGGAACATTCAGTACTTC. Encoded protein: CASSETGGNIQYF. Full variable domain (remainder filled in from reference TRBV19 and TRBJ2-4): DGGITQSPKYLFRKEGQNVTLSCEQNLNHDAMYWYRQDPGQGLRLIYYSQIVNDFQKGDIAEGYSVSREKKESFPLTVTSAQKNPTAFYLCASSETGGNIQYFGAGTRLSVL.

V is TRBV29-1 and J is TRBJ2-7; a possible D gene is TRBD1 (7 bases). Germline assignment: CDR1 SQVTM and CDR2 ANQGSEA. This CDR3 has 17 amino acids. V gave up 3 bases and J gave up 3 bases, with 24 bases separating them. As DNA, the CDR3 is TGCAGCGTTGACAAGGGGGGCTGGGGGACAGAGGACTACGAGCAGTACTTC. Translated: CSVDKGGWGTEDYEQYF.

The gene calls are TRBV10-3 and TRBJ1-1; 8 bases fit TRBD1. Trimming cost V 2 bases and J 1 base; bases outside gene matches: 3. The CDR3 extends over 15 amino acids. The germline V gene has CDR1 ENHRY and CDR2 SYGVKD. Written as DNA, the CDR3 is TGTGCCATCAGTGAGGACAGGGGACGGAACACTGAAGCTTTCTTT. Translation gives CAISEDRGRNTEAFF.

The chain joins TRBV30 to TRBJ2-1; D may be TRBD2 (5 bases). The V and J ends lost 2 bases and 10 bases respectively, with 12 bases between them. The CDR3 has 12 amino acids. Germline loops: CDR1 GTSNPN, CDR2 SVGIG (reference sequence). CDR3 coding DNA: TGTGCCTGGAGTAGGAGCGGCTGGGAGCAGTTCTTC. It yields the protein CAWSRSGWEQFF.

This clone was observed once. The chain employs TRBV6-6 and TRBJ1-2; D might be TRBD1 (6 bases). This CDR3 comprises 13 residues. The germline V gene encodes CDR1 MNHNY and CDR2 SVGAGI (reference sequence). Trimming shortened V by 4 bases and J by 8 bases, and 14 bases separated the two germline ends. CDR3 in DNA: TGTGCCAGCAGTTCAGTTACAGGGAGAGGCTACACCTTC. Translation: CASSSVTGRGYTF.

The rearrangement links TRBV7-8 to TRBJ2-7; D is perhaps TRBD1 (6 bases). CDR1 and CDR2 from the germline V gene are SGHVS and FQNEAQ. The V end lost 5 bases, the J end lost 2 bases, and 13 bases lay between the germline ends. The CDR3 length is 14 residues. The chain's CDR3 is CASSLRDIPYEQYF. The CDR3 bases are TGTGCCAGCAGCCTCCGGGACATCCCCTACGAGCAGTACTTC. The complete variable domain, with remaining parts taken from reference TRBV7-8 and TRBJ2-7, reads GAGVSQSPRYKVAKRGQDVALRCDPISGHVSLFWYQQALGQGPEFLTYFQNEAQLDKSGLPSDRFFAERPEGSVSTLKIQRTQQEDSAVYLCASSLRDIPYEQYFGPGTRLTVT.

This rearrangement joins TRBV5-1 to TRBJ2-3; the match to TRBD2 covers 7 bases. CDR1 is SGHRS and CDR2 is YFSETQ in the germline V gene. J lost 4 bases, V lost 1 base, and 6 bases had no gene match. The CDR3 runs to 15 residues. DNA of the CDR3: TGCGCCAGCAGCTTGACGGGAGGAGGGGCAGATACGCAGTATTTT. It yields the protein CASSLTGGGADTQYF.

The chain has TRBV28 and TRBJ1-2; TRBD1 matches 9 bases. Germline V CDR1 and CDR2: MDHEN, SYDVKM. V trimming: 6 bases; J trimming: 4 bases; junction bases outside the gene matches: 6. The CDR3 contains 14 residues. The CDR3 DNA reads as TGTGCCAGCAGAACCGGGACAGGGAGCTATGGCTACACCTTC. Translating gives CASRTGTGSYGYTF.

The chain couples TRBV19 to TRBJ2-7; 12 bases align to TRBD2. Unmatched junction bases numbered 7, after V lost 5 bases and J lost 2 bases. Looked up from germline, CDR1 is LNHDA and CDR2 is SQIVND (reference sequence). This CDR3 spans 16 amino acids. The CDR3 here is CASSPRTSGAPYEQYF. The CDR3 region has the DNA TGTGCCAGTAGTCCGCGGACTAGCGGGGCTCCCTACGAGCAGTACTTC. The whole variable domain, filled in from reference TRBV19 and TRBJ2-7, reads DGGITQSPKYLFRKEGQNVTLSCEQNLNHDAMYWYRQDPGQGLRLIYYSQIVNDFQKGDIAEGYSVSREKKESFPLTVTSAQKNPTAFYLCASSPRTSGAPYEQYFGPGTRLTVT.

The rearrangement links TRBV5-6 to TRBJ2-5; D remains ambiguous. Germline V gives CDR1 SGHDT, CDR2 YYEEEE. Trimming removed 3 bases from V and 0 bases from J, with 12 bases in between. The CDR3 covers 15 residues. The CDR3: CASSYPSQDQETQYF. The CDR3 coding sequence is TGTGCCAGCAGCTACCCCTCCCAGGACCAAGAGACCCAGTACTTC.

V is TRBV6-1 and J is TRBJ1-1; D unresolved. Germline V gene data show CDR1 as MNHNS and CDR2 as SASEGT. V dropped 8 bases and J dropped 3 bases, with 16 bases sitting between them. CDR3 length equals 14 residues. The CDR3 DNA reads as TGTGCCAGCGGTTTAGCGTATCGGGACACTGAAGCTTTCTTT. Residues: CASGLAYRDTEAFF.

In this sample, this clone turned up a few times. The chain links TRBV19 to TRBJ2-3; 12 nucleotides align to TRBD2. J lost 2 bases, V lost 10 bases, and 7 bases had no gene match. The CDR3 length is 15 residues. Germline V gene sequence: CDR1 LNHDA, CDR2 SQIVND (reference sequence). The DNA of the CDR3 is TGTGCCACCCACGGACTAGCGGGGAACACAGATACGCAGTATTTT. This gives the protein CATHGLAGNTDTQYF.

This clone was seen a few times. The chain employs TRBV4-1 and TRBJ1-4, with D maybe TRBD1 (5 bases). Germline V CDR1 and CDR2: MGHRA, YSYEKL. The V and J ends lost 2 bases and 4 bases respectively, with 11 bases between them. The CDR3 extends over 15 amino acids. The CDR3 sequence: CASSQSGNINEKLFF. In DNA form, the CDR3 reads TGCGCCAGCAGCCAATCAGGGAATATTAATGAAAAACTGTTTTTT.

This sequence joins TRBV19 and TRBJ1-2; TRBD1 is a possible D gene (5 bases). The V end was cut by 4 bases, the J end by 5 bases, with 8 bases between. Germline CDR1 and CDR2: LNHDA and SQIVND (reference sequence). This CDR3 contains 12 residues. CDR3 sequence: CASSTRVYGYTF. The CDR3 region has the DNA TGTGCCAGTAGTACCAGGGTGTATGGCTACACCTTC. Based on the CDR3 plus reference TRBV19 and TRBJ1-2, the full variable domain is DGGITQSPKYLFRKEGQNVTLSCEQNLNHDAMYWYRQDPGQGLRLIYYSQIVNDFQKGDIAEGYSVSREKKESFPLTVTSAQKNPTAFYLCASSTRVYGYTFGSGTRLTVV.